The sequence of this T cell receptor beta chain was determined in a study of tumor-infiltrating lymphocytes in primary liver carcinoma. General study points: About 7-25% of top clones, no more, were shared by all five regions. Relative to blood, tumors carried a significantly larger fraction of the repertoire in their top 250 clones (p = 0.039). Tumor-adjacent and tumor-blood pairs shared less of their repertoires than tumor region pairs shared.

For each extraction, RNA and DNA were obtained together from about 21-30 mg of unsorted bulk tissue. This clonotype came up many times. Its cognate antigen is unknown. Reverse transcription of roughly 0.5 ug total RNA with a constant-region primer produced TCR beta cDNA. Amplification in three nested multiplex PCR rounds with slightly modified ARM-PCR gave rise to TCR beta libraries. MiXCR, applied by TCRdb to the multiplex PCR reads, yields one record per CDR3 protein. This table has about 100,000 distinct CDR3 sequences, approximately 70% appearing once. Sequencing used liver tumor tissue from sampling region 2. Subset specified: tumor region T2, inferior pole. The sequence was collected from a woman aged 55 to 70 with primary liver carcinoma and hepatitis B virus infection.

Written as DNA, the CDR3 is TGTGCCAGCAAGAAACAGGGGGAGAACTATGGCTACACCTTC. It specifies CASKKQGENYGYTF. This sequence joins TRBV6-6 and TRBJ1-2; 8 positions match TRBD1. The CDR3 is 14 amino acids. V shed 7 bases and J 2 bases; nucleotides not matched to a gene: 6. CDR1 and CDR2 from the germline V gene are MNHNY and SVGAGI (reference sequence).